The 12 T cell receptor beta chains below all came from one sample that was sequenced in a study of T cell responses to AZD1222 COVID-19 vaccine (dated by TCRdb to about 2021). According to the study, the label for this sample's time point signals: baseline before first vaccination. Libraries came from the immunoSEQ multiplex PCR assay. TCRdb retrieved this table from immuneACCESS and kept in-frame rearrangements only. Not all clones are present; in checked studies, unresolved V genes account for under half, and no reason is known for the remainder. The sample table holds approximately 110,000 clones, of which approximately 89% were seen once. The biggest ten clones account for 4.4% of the sample. The sequenced sample was peripheral blood, obtained on day 0 of AZD1222 vaccination. These TCRs come from an adult in good health.

The chain employs TRBV5-1 and TRBJ1-2; TRBD1 might be the D (5 bases). CDR3 length equals 14 residues. V shed 0 bases and J shed 3 bases, with 9 bases lying between them. In germline, CDR1 is SGHRS, CDR2 YFSETQ. CDR3 sequence (DNA): TGCGCCAGCAGCTTGGATGAGGGACACTATGGCTACACCTTC. Its translation: CASSLDEGHYGYTF.

V usage is TRBV3-1 (or the pseudogene TRBV3-2) and J usage is TRBJ1-1, with a tentative D call TRBD1 (6 bases). Trimming pared 6 bases from V and 0 bases from J, leaving 11 bases between. Germline loops: CDR1 LGHDT, CDR2 YNNKEL (reference sequence). The CDR3 sequence is 14 residues long. CDR3 coding DNA: TGTGCCAGCAGTAACAGGGAAATGAACACTGAAGCTTTCTTT. It yields the protein CASSNREMNTEAFF.

The chain uses TRBV2 and TRBJ2-3; 10 nucleotides line up with TRBD2. The ends lost 5 bases at V and 3 bases at J; junction bases unmatched: 2. The CDR3 contains 14 residues. CDR1 is SNHLY and CDR2 is FYNNEI in the germline V gene. CDR3 sequence reads: CASSSGRGTDTQYF. CDR3 DNA sequence: TGTGCCAGCAGTAGCGGGAGGGGGACAGATACGCAGTATTTT.

The chain employs TRBV7-7 and TRBJ2-5; weak D call: TRBD1 (6 bases). Germline CDR1 is SSHAT and CDR2 is FNYEAQ (reference sequence). The CDR3 spans 16 residues. V lost 2 bases and J lost 1, with 14 bases in between. CDR3 in DNA: TGTGCCAGCAGCTTAACGGGCAGGGGATTCCAAGAGACCCAGTACTTC. Translated: CASSLTGRGFQETQYF.

The chain joins TRBV28 to TRBJ2-7; 7 bases line up with TRBD1. Germline assignment: CDR1 MDHEN and CDR2 SYDVKM. This CDR3 region has 17 residues. V trimming: 3 bases; J trimming: 4 bases; junction bases outside the gene matches: 15. CDR3 nucleotides: TGTGCCAGCAGTTTCCTTAAAGGGGGCCCTGAGGTTTACGAGCAGTACTTC. Protein sequence: CASSFLKGGPEVYEQYF.

This chain joins TRBV6-1 and TRBJ2-5, with 8 bases aligning to TRBD1. J was trimmed by 4 bases and V by 3 bases; bases with no gene match: 4. Germline CDR1 is MNHNS and CDR2 is SASEGT. This CDR3 region has 14 residues. The CDR3 reads CASSDWQGAETQYF. The CDR3 DNA reads TGTGCCAGCAGTGATTGGCAGGGGGCAGAGACCCAGTACTTC.

The V and J genes are TRBV11-2 and TRBJ2-5, with D unclear. The germline V gene encodes CDR1 SGHAT and CDR2 FQNNGV. Trimming removed 7 bases at V and 5 bases at J, with 20 bases between. The CDR3 has 15 amino acids. CDR3 nucleotide sequence: TGTGCCAGCACCATCACCCAGGCCTTTGGCGAGACCCAGTACTTC. The encoded protein is CASTITQAFGETQYF.

The genes are TRBV19 and TRBJ1-2, with 9 nucleotides matching TRBD1. CDR3 length equals 16 residues. V was clipped by 4 bases and J by 1 base; unmatched bases: 7. In germline, CDR1 is LNHDA, CDR2 SQIVND (reference sequence). The CDR3 bases are TGTGCCAGTAGTACGGGGACAGGGATGATTAACTATGGCTACACCTTC. Encoded protein: CASSTGTGMINYGYTF. The complete variable domain, with remaining parts taken from reference TRBV19 and TRBJ1-2, reads DGGITQSPKYLFRKEGQNVTLSCEQNLNHDAMYWYRQDPGQGLRLIYYSQIVNDFQKGDIAEGYSVSREKKESFPLTVTSAQKNPTAFYLCASSTGTGMINYGYTFGSGTRLTVV.

The chain couples TRBV12-3 or TRBV12-4 to TRBJ1-3; D is undetermined. The CDR3 contains 12 residues. The ends were cut back, 7 bases at V and 3 bases at J, with 7 bases in the middle. CDR3 sequence reads: CASKVVGNTIYF. CDR3 in DNA: TGTGCCAGCAAAGTTGTTGGAAACACCATATATTTT.

The chain recombines TRBV2 with TRBJ2-5; D gene ambiguous. Germline V lookup: CDR1 SNHLY, CDR2 FYNNEI. The CDR3 has 13 residues. Trimming shortened V by 4 bases and J by 1 base, and 7 bases separated the two germline ends. CDR3 sequence reads: CASSGWRQETQYF. CDR3 nucleotide sequence: TGTGCCAGCAGTGGCTGGCGCCAAGAGACCCAGTACTTC.

This rearrangement joins TRBV28 to TRBJ1-1, with no clear D. Germline CDR1 MDHEN, CDR2 SYDVKM. V was pared by 7 bases and J by 4 bases, with 10 bases between. The CDR3 sequence is 12 residues long. This CDR3 reads CASTVRSTEAFF. The CDR3 DNA is TGTGCCAGCACCGTCCGAAGCACTGAAGCTTTCTTT.

This clone was seen just once. CDR3 in DNA: TGTGCCAGTAGGAATAACTGGTCACCCCTCCACTTT. It codes for CASRNNWSPLHF. The chain uses TRBV19 and TRBJ1-6, with D unclear. This CDR3 spans 12 amino acids. Trimming stripped 6 bases from V and 10 bases from J, with 10 bases between. Germline CDR1 is LNHDA and CDR2 is SQIVND (reference sequence).